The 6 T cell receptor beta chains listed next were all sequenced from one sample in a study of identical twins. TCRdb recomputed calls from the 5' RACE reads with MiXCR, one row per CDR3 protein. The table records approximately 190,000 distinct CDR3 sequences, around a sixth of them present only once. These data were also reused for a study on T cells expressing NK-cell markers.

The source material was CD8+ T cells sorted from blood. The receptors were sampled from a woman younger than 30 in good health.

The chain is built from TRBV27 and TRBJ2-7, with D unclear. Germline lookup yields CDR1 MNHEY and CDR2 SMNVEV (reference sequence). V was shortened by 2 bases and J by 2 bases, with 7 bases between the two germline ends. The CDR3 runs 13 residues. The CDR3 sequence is CASSLDPTYEQYF. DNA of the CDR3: TGTGCCAGCAGTTTAGATCCCACCTACGAGCAGTACTTC.

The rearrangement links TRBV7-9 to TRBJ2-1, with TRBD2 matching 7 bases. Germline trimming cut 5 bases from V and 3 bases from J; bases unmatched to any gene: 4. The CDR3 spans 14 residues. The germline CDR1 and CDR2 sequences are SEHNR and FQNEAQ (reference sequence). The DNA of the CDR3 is TGTGCCAGCAGCGACCCTAGCGGCTACAATGAGCAGTTCTTC. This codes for CASSDPSGYNEQFF. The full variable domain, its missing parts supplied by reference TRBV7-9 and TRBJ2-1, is DTGVSQNPRHKITKRGQNVTFRCDPISEHNRLYWYRQTLGQGPEFLTYFQNEAQLEKSRLLSDRFSAERPKGSFSTLEIQRTEQGDSAMYLCASSDPSGYNEQFFGPGTRLTVL.

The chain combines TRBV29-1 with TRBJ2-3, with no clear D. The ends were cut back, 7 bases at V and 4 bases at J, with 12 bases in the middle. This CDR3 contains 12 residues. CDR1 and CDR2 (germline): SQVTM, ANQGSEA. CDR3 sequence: CSARQVSDTQYF. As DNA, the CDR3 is TGCAGCGCAAGACAAGTGTCAGATACGCAGTATTTT.

The chain's CDR3 is CASLSGFGKTQYF. CDR3 DNA: TGTGCCAGCTTGTCGGGGTTTGGGAAGACCCAGTACTTC. The V and J genes are TRBV27 and TRBJ2-5; maybe TRBD2 (5 bases). Per the germline V gene, CDR1 is MNHEY and CDR2 is SMNVEV (reference sequence). The CDR3 length is 13 residues. The V end was cut by 8 bases, the J end by 6 bases, with 16 bases between.

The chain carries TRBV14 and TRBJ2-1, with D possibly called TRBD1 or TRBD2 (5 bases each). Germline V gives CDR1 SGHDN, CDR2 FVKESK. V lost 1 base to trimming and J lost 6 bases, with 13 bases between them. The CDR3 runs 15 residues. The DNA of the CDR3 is TGTGCCAGCAGCCAAGGACGGGACGGACGCAATGAGCAGTTCTTC. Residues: CASSQGRDGRNEQFF.

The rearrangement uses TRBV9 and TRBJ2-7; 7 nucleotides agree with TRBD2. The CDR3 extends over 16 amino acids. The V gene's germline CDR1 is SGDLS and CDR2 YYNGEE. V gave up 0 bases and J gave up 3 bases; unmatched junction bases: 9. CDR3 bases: TGTGCCAGCAGCGTAGTCCCTAGCGGAGGTTTCTACGAGCAGTACTTC. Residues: CASSVVPSGGFYEQYF.